The 29 T cell receptor beta chains presented below share a single source sample, sequenced in a study of identifying expanded T cells in peripheral blood. Some clones are missing from TCRdb's copy, which holds only in-frame ones; the method was immunoSEQ multiplex PCR. Of around 85,000 clones listed, 89% are singletons. Material: blood. The receptors derive from a person aged 18-70 years in good health.

The chain combines TRBV9 with TRBJ1-6; D gene ambiguous. Germline V lookup: CDR1 SGDLS, CDR2 YYNGEE. The ends were cut back, 0 bases at V and 8 bases at J, with 9 bases in the middle. The CDR3 runs 14 residues. The chain's CDR3 is CASSVGNLDSPLHF. DNA for the CDR3: TGTGCCAGCAGCGTAGGTAACCTCGATTCACCCCTCCACTTT.

DNA of the CDR3: TGTGCCAGTAGTATCAGCTCTGGGCAGCACAATCAGCCCCAGCATTTT. This sequence encodes CASSISSGQHNQPQHF. The chain uses TRBV19 and TRBJ1-5; D is unclear. V was clipped by 3 bases and J by 3 bases, with 15 bases between them. The CDR3 length is 16 residues. The germline CDR1 and CDR2 sequences are LNHDA and SQIVND (reference sequence).

The chain is built from TRBV28 and TRBJ1-2; D remains unclear. The CDR3 is 14 residues long. Germline values: CDR1 MDHEN, CDR2 SYDVKM. V was shortened by 6 bases and J by 2 bases, with 13 bases between the two germline ends. The DNA for the CDR3 is TGTGCCAGCAGCCCACCCAGAACCAACTATGGCTACACCTTC. Protein product: CASSPPRTNYGYTF.

The chain has TRBV5-4 and TRBJ2-6; a possible D gene is TRBD1 (5 bases). The CDR3 has 15 residues. The germline CDR1 and CDR2 sequences are SGHNT and YYREEE (reference sequence). Trimming cost V 4 bases and J 0 bases, with 8 bases left between them. CDR3 DNA sequence: TGTGCCAGCAGCCCCGACAGCTCTGGGGCCAACGTCCTGACTTTC. Protein product: CASSPDSSGANVLTF.

The chain combines TRBV19 with TRBJ2-5, with 12 positions matching TRBD2. J gave up 2 bases and V 5 bases, and 6 bases lay outside the gene matches. Germline CDR1 LNHDA, CDR2 SQIVND (reference sequence). CDR3 length: 16 amino acids. CDR3 region: CASSPLTSGGQETQYF. The DNA of the CDR3 is TGTGCCAGTAGTCCCCTGACTAGCGGGGGACAAGAGACCCAGTACTTC.

This clone was recorded only once. This rearrangement joins TRBV2 to TRBJ2-3, with 9 bases identical to TRBD1. The CDR3 sequence is 15 residues long. Germline V gives CDR1 SNHLY, CDR2 FYNNEI. V lost 4 bases, J lost 3 bases, and 5 bases stayed unmatched. CDR3 DNA sequence: TGTGCCAGCAGTGGGACAGGGGCGGGAACAGATACGCAGTATTTT. This codes for CASSGTGAGTDTQYF.

The chain is built from TRBV28 and TRBJ2-7; D assignment may be TRBD1 or TRBD2 (5 bases each). The length of the CDR3 is 16 residues. Germline assignment: CDR1 MDHEN and CDR2 SYDVKM. V was shortened by 2 bases and J by 0 bases, with 14 bases between the two germline ends. The chain's CDR3 is CASSLHPEGSSYEQYF. CDR3 in DNA: TGTGCCAGCAGTTTACACCCAGAGGGGAGCTCCTACGAGCAGTACTTC. Using reference TRBV28 and TRBJ2-7 for the parts outside the CDR3, the full variable domain is DVKVTQSSRYLVKRTGEKVFLECVQDMDHENMFWYRQDPGLGLRLIYFSYDVKMKEKGDIPEGYSVSREKKERFSLILESASTNQTSMYLCASSLHPEGSSYEQYFGPGTRLTVT.

The gene calls are TRBV12-5 and TRBJ1-1, with D possibly TRBD1 on 5 matching bases. V lost 2 bases and J 5 bases, leaving 15 bases between the germline ends. Germline-derived CDR1 and CDR2 are LGHNT and FRNRAP. The CDR3 contains 15 residues. CDR3 sequence: CASGLRTLGVTEAFF. The CDR3 DNA is TGTGCTAGTGGTTTGCGGACATTGGGGGTTACTGAAGCTTTCTTT.

This chain links TRBV29-1 with TRBJ2-7; D unclear. CDR1 is SQVTM, CDR2 ANQGSEA, per germline. This CDR3 is built from 11 residues. Trimming pared 2 bases from V and 4 bases from J, leaving 6 bases between. The chain's CDR3 is CSVELKYEQYF. The CDR3 coding sequence is TGCAGCGTTGAATTGAAGTACGAGCAGTACTTC.

This chain joins TRBV7-8 and TRBJ2-7; 8 bases match TRBD1. V trimming: 5 bases; J trimming: 1 base; junction bases outside the gene matches: 7. The germline CDR1 and CDR2 sequences are SGHVS and FQNEAQ. This CDR3 comprises 15 residues. CDR3 sequence reads: CASSPRTGRSYEQYF. Written as DNA, the CDR3 is TGTGCCAGCAGCCCGCGGACAGGGAGGTCCTACGAGCAGTACTTC. Combining the CDR3 with reference TRBV7-8 and TRBJ2-7 gives the whole variable domain GAGVSQSPRYKVAKRGQDVALRCDPISGHVSLFWYQQALGQGPEFLTYFQNEAQLDKSGLPSDRFFAERPEGSVSTLKIQRTQQEDSAVYLCASSPRTGRSYEQYFGPGTRLTVT.

V is TRBV29-1 and J is TRBJ2-3; 11 positions match TRBD1. Germline CDR1 and CDR2: SQVTM and ANQGSEA. V was clipped by 6 bases and J by 3 bases; unmatched bases: 2. CDR3 length equals 13 residues. The CDR3 DNA reads as TGCAGCGTGGGACAGGGGGGGACAGATACGCAGTATTTT. It yields the protein CSVGQGGTDTQYF.

This clone was seen a single time. This chain connects TRBV11-1 to TRBJ2-3; D is ambiguous. CDR1 is SGHAT and CDR2 is FQDESV in the germline V gene (reference sequence). Deletions cut 1 base from V and 0 bases from J, with 5 bases between. The CDR3 totals 14 residues. CDR3 residues: CASSLDHSTDTQYF. Written as DNA, the CDR3 is TGTGCCAGCAGCTTAGATCATAGCACAGATACGCAGTATTTT.

The rearrangement uses TRBV28 and TRBJ2-5; 8 bases are shared with TRBD1. The germline V gene encodes CDR1 MDHEN and CDR2 SYDVKM. CDR3 length: 16 amino acids. With V trimmed by 2 bases and J by 2 bases, 7 bases remained unmatched. The CDR3 loop is CASSLGQGVSQETQYF. The CDR3 DNA reads TGTGCCAGCAGTTTAGGACAGGGAGTTAGTCAAGAGACCCAGTACTTC.

This clone was counted only a few times. The chain joins TRBV27 to TRBJ2-7; 9 bases align to TRBD1. Germline V gene sequence: CDR1 MNHEY, CDR2 SMNVEV (reference sequence). The CDR3 runs to 15 residues. V shed 8 bases and J 4 bases; nucleotides not matched to a gene: 12. DNA of the CDR3: TGTGCCAGCTACGGAGGGACAGGGTCACTATACGAGCAGTACTTC. Its protein product is CASYGGTGSLYEQYF.

This rearrangement joins TRBV28 to TRBJ1-3, with D perhaps TRBD1 (6 bases). Trimming took 6 bases from V and 4 from J, leaving 10 bases between them. Germline loops: CDR1 MDHEN, CDR2 SYDVKM. The length of the CDR3 is 13 residues. The CDR3 DNA reads as TGTGCCAGCAGGAGGGGGAGCGGAAACACCATATATTTT. It specifies CASRRGSGNTIYF.

The rearrangement links TRBV4-1 to TRBJ2-7, with 7 positions matching TRBD1. Per germline, CDR1 MGHRA and CDR2 YSYEKL. CDR3 length: 14 amino acids. V lost 1 base to trimming and J lost 7 bases; unmatched junction nucleotides: 7. This CDR3 is CASSQGQGTWEQYF. The CDR3 DNA follows: TGCGCCAGCAGCCAAGGACAGGGAACTTGGGAGCAGTACTTC.

The rearrangement uses TRBV5-5 and TRBJ2-7; a possible D gene is TRBD1 (6 bases). Germline CDR1 SGHKS, CDR2 YYEKEE (reference sequence). Trimming took 4 bases from V and 4 from J, leaving 9 bases between them. This CDR3 has 12 amino acids. CDR3 nucleotide sequence: TGTGCCAGCAGCCAGCAGGGGTACGAGCAGTACTTC. It translates to CASSQQGYEQYF.

The chain joins TRBV19 to TRBJ2-7; 7 nucleotides line up with TRBD1. Germline V lookup: CDR1 LNHDA, CDR2 SQIVND (reference sequence). The CDR3 totals 17 residues. The V and J ends lost 4 bases and 2 bases, in that order; junction bases with no gene match: 14. DNA for the CDR3: TGTGCCAGTAGTAATCCACGACAGGGTTCAACAACCTACGAGCAGTACTTC. Translation: CASSNPRQGSTTYEQYF.

This clone was counted once. The chain's CDR3 is CAISEKKGAGEDTQYF. The CDR3 DNA follows: TGTGCCATCAGTGAGAAAAAAGGAGCAGGGGAAGATACGCAGTATTTT. This chain joins TRBV10-3 and TRBJ2-3; D might be TRBD1 (6 bases). Trimming removed 2 bases at V and 5 bases at J, with 17 bases between. The CDR3 runs 16 residues. Per germline, CDR1 ENHRY and CDR2 SYGVKD.

In this sample, this clone turned up once. V usage is TRBV9 and J usage is TRBJ2-3; TRBD2 matches at 9 bases. V gave up 3 bases and J gave up 4 bases; unmatched junction bases: 3. This CDR3 contains 14 residues. The germline V gene encodes CDR1 SGDLS and CDR2 YYNGEE. The CDR3 loop is CASSGGLAADTQYF. In DNA, the CDR3 is TGTGCCAGCAGCGGGGGACTAGCAGCAGATACGCAGTATTTT.

CDR3 amino acids: CASSEMGEKLFF. The CDR3 DNA reads TGTGCCAGCAGTGAAATGGGTGAAAAACTGTTTTTT. This chain uses TRBV2 with TRBJ1-4, with no clear D. Looked up from germline, CDR1 is SNHLY and CDR2 is FYNNEI. This CDR3 is 12 amino acids long. Trimming took 2 bases from V and 7 from J, leaving 5 bases between them.

The chain is built from TRBV6-5 and TRBJ1-4; D is uncertain. V was trimmed by 2 bases and J by 4 bases, leaving 14 bases between them. There are 16 residues in the CDR3. Germline lookup yields CDR1 MNHEY and CDR2 SVGAGI. The CDR3 here is CASSYAEPKYNEKLFF. The CDR3 nucleotides read TGTGCCAGCAGTTACGCAGAACCTAAATATAATGAAAAACTGTTTTTT.

This clone was counted between two and nine times. The chain uses TRBV20-1 and TRBJ2-5; no reliable D call. This CDR3 region has 11 residues. Trimming pared 3 bases from V and 2 bases from J, leaving 4 bases between. The germline V gene encodes CDR1 DFQATT and CDR2 SNEGSKA (reference sequence). This chain's CDR3 is CSASPQETQYF. The CDR3 nucleotides are TGCAGTGCTAGCCCACAAGAGACCCAGTACTTC.

This clone was found a few times. The rearrangement links TRBV15 to TRBJ1-1; TRBD1 is a possible D gene (5 bases). CDR1 is LNHNV, CDR2 YYDKDF, per germline (reference sequence). This CDR3 comprises 15 residues. Deletions cut 1 base from V and 7 bases from J, with 16 bases between. CDR3 loop: CATSRGGAGKDEAFF. The DNA for the CDR3 is TGTGCCACCAGCAGAGGGGGCGCGGGTAAAGATGAAGCTTTCTTT.

The chain has TRBV6-1 and TRBJ1-2, with 10 positions matching TRBD1. The germline CDR1 and CDR2 sequences are MNHNS and SASEGT. CDR3 length: 14 amino acids. Germline trimming cut 6 bases from V and 6 bases from J; bases unmatched to any gene: 7. CDR3 sequence reads: CASRGQGVKDGYTF. Here the CDR3 DNA reads TGTGCCAGCAGAGGACAGGGGGTAAAAGATGGCTACACCTTC.

This clone came up once. The genes are TRBV7-2 and TRBJ2-5, with D tentatively TRBD1 (5 bases). There are 14 residues in the CDR3. Germline assignment: CDR1 SGHTA and CDR2 FQGNSA. V was pared by 4 bases and J by 4 bases, with 13 bases between. The CDR3 nucleotides are TGTGCCAGCAGCTCGCTTGGGGCCCGAGAGACCCAGTACTTC. It is translated as CASSSLGARETQYF. The full variable domain, rest sourced from reference TRBV7-2 and TRBJ2-5, is GAGVSQSPSNKVTEKGKDVELRCDPISGHTALYWYRQSLGQGLEFLIYFQGNSAPDKSGLPSDRFSAERTGGSVSTLTIQRTQQEDSAVYLCASSSLGARETQYFGPGTRLLVL.

The gene calls are TRBV19 and TRBJ2-1; 7 bases are a match to TRBD1. The CDR3 has 15 amino acids. Trimming cost V 5 bases and J 1 base; bases outside gene matches: 5. The germline V gene encodes CDR1 LNHDA and CDR2 SQIVND (reference sequence). CDR3 region: CASSARQGSYNEQFF. CDR3 nucleotide sequence: TGTGCCAGTAGTGCTAGACAGGGTTCCTACAATGAGCAGTTCTTC.

The chain joins TRBV5-1 to TRBJ2-1; 8 bases align to TRBD2. The CDR3 is 18 amino acids. Germline V lookup: CDR1 SGHRS, CDR2 YFSETQ. Losses at the gene ends were 3 bases for V and 2 bases for J; bases not matched to a gene: 13. The CDR3 sequence is CASSSGSLAGGTYNEQFF. In DNA, the CDR3 is TGCGCCAGCAGCTCCGGGAGCTTGGCGGGGGGTACCTACAATGAGCAGTTCTTC.

The V gene is TRBV7-2, the J gene TRBJ2-2; D remains unclear. Germline-derived CDR1 and CDR2 are SGHTA and FQGNSA. Deletions cut 1 base from V and 6 bases from J, with 9 bases between. CDR3 length: 14 residues. The chain's CDR3 is CASSLGRSSGELFF. The CDR3 coding sequence is TGTGCCAGCAGCTTAGGACGGAGTTCCGGGGAGCTGTTTTTT.